This T cell receptor (beta chain) came from a study of molecular identifiers for immune sequencing clone quantification. Points from the study as a whole: Researchers reportedly could pick up spiked Jurkat TCR RNA from one cell mixed into 1 million or so naive cells. In naive cells, under 1% of molecules belonged to clones above 20 RNA copies, against over 98% in effector cells.

This clonotype was counted many times. The antigen is unknown. MiXCR, run by TCRdb on the PCR reads, gives a single entry per CDR3 protein. The table includes 70,000 to 95,000 distinct CDR3 sequences, roughly 19% detected once. The V end was cut by 1 base, the J end by 2 bases, with 6 bases between. In germline, CDR1 is GTSNPN, CDR2 SVGIG (reference sequence). The CDR3 covers 13 residues. This chain uses TRBV30 with TRBJ1-5, with D uncertain. The TCR was taken from a human donor in good health. Some libraries in this study had Jurkat cell RNA spiked in. Sequencing was done on a sample of naive CD8+ T cells from blood, with Jurkat cell RNA spiked in. Subset of the sample: FACS-sorted CD8+CD4-CCR7+CD45RA+ naive T cells. The CDR3 spells CAWSGEGNQPQHF. In nucleotides, the CDR3 is TGTGCCTGGAGTGGGGAAGGCAATCAGCCCCAGCATTTT.